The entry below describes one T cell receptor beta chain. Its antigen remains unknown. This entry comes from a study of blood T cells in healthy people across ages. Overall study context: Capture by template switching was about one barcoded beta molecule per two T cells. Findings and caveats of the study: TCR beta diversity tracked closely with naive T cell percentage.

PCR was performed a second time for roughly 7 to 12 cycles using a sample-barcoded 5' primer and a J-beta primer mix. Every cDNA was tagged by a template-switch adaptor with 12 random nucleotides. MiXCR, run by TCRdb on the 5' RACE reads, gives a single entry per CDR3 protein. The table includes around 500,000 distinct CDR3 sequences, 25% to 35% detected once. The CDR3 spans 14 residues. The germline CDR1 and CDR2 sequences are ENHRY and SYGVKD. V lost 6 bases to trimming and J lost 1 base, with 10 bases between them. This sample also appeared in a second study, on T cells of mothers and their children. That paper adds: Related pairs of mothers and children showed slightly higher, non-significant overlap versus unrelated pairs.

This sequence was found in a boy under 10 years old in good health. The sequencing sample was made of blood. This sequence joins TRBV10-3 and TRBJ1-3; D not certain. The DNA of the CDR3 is TGTGCCATCAGCTCGCAGACTTCTGGAAACACCATATATTTT. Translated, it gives CAISSQTSGNTIYF.